What follows describes a single TCR beta chain. Its antigen remains unknown. The V end was cut by 0 bases, the J end by 7 bases, with 13 bases between. Germline-derived CDR1 and CDR2 are SQVTM and ANQGSEA. There are 13 residues in the CDR3. This sample was included in a study of cytomegalovirus exposure and HLA in healthy donors. While unrecorded immune exposures were likely, the donors were nominally healthy when sampled. Study results and limitations: Accounts indicate the classifier identified cytomegalovirus status with strong specificity and sensitivity. Highly shared variants forming one cluster were likely a sequencing artifact. HLA-A and HLA-B allele assignments for most subjects were reportedly predicted accurately using TCR beta sequences.

Use of 60 Vbeta and 13 Jbeta primers characterized the PCR. TCRdb's copy holds only in-frame clones and misses some; the assay was immunoSEQ multiplex PCR. The sample has more than 120,000 clones, approximately 80% seen once. The sequence was obtained from a woman aged 40 to 50 in good health and CMV-seropositive. This chain connects TRBV29-1 to TRBJ2-7; D not certain. Sequencing was done on a sample of PBMCs. Written as DNA, the CDR3 is TGCAGCGTTGAAGATGACTGGAAGAGAGAGCAGTACTTC. This gives the protein CSVEDDWKREQYF.